Listed here are 20 T cell receptor beta chains from one sample, sequenced in a study of CD8+CD57+ T cells in acquired aplastic anemia. Researchers used genomic DNA as the template to profile TCR beta VDJ and CDR3. TCRdb independently ran MiXCR on the reads; one entry per CDR3 protein. The repertoire holds around 200,000 distinct CDR3 sequences, over 60% seen once, with about 29% in the top ten. Sequenced sample: sorted CD4+, CD8+, or CD8+CD57+ T cells (not recorded which) from PBMCs. The origin of the receptors is a human donor in good health.

V usage is TRBV25-1 and J usage is TRBJ1-1, with a weak D call TRBD1 (6 bases). Trimming shortened V by 4 bases and J by 2 bases, and 14 bases separated the two germline ends. The CDR3 is 15 residues long. CDR1 is MGHDK, CDR2 SYGVNS, per germline. This CDR3 reads CASSVQGVTNTEAFF. The CDR3 region has the DNA TGTGCCAGCAGTGTACAGGGTGTGACCAACACTGAAGCTTTCTTT.

In its sample, this clonotype was seen many times. The chain couples TRBV29-1 to TRBJ2-1; D unresolved. Germline values: CDR1 SQVTM, CDR2 ANQGSEA. The V end was cut by 0 bases, the J end by 2 bases, with 14 bases between. The CDR3 extends over 16 amino acids. The CDR3 nucleotides read TGCAGCGTTGAAGATCTAGGGTATACGACCTACAATGAGCAGTTCTTC. It codes for CSVEDLGYTTYNEQFF.

The table lists this clonotype with many counts. V and J are TRBV7-9 and TRBJ2-1; 8 bases match TRBD2. The V gene's germline CDR1 is SEHNR and CDR2 FQNEAQ (reference sequence). Germline trimming cut 5 bases from V and 4 bases from J; bases unmatched to any gene: 7. This CDR3 spans 15 amino acids. The CDR3 nucleotides are TGTGCCAGCAGCACGCTAGCGGGTGGGTACAATGAGCAGTTCTTC. Translated: CASSTLAGGYNEQFF.

The chain has TRBV15 and TRBJ2-7; D tentatively fits TRBD1 or TRBD2 (5 bases each). CDR3 length equals 20 residues. Germline CDR1 reads LNHNV; CDR2 reads YYDKDF (reference sequence). Trimming cost V 0 bases and J 1 base, with 25 bases left between them. The CDR3, as DNA: TGTGCCACCAGCAGAGAAGGGGTGGACGGACTGACTCAGGAATCCTACGAGCAGTACTTC. As protein: CATSREGVDGLTQESYEQYF.

The CDR3 DNA sequence: TGCAGTGCCCCTGGGGGGGGGGACAGGGCCCACGAGCAGTACTTC. Amino acids: CSAPGGGDRAHEQYF. This chain connects TRBV20-1 to TRBJ2-7; 9 nucleotides align to TRBD1. Per germline, CDR1 DFQATT and CDR2 SNEGSKA (reference sequence). The junction had 14 bases not matched to a gene; V was cut back by 6 bases and J by 5 bases. CDR3 length: 15 residues.

This clonotype was seen ten or more times. The V call is TRBV2, the J call TRBJ2-1, with TRBD2 matching over 11 bases. The germline V gene has CDR1 SNHLY and CDR2 FYNNEI. This CDR3 has 16 amino acids. J lost 1 base, V lost 7 bases, and 6 bases had no gene match. Written as DNA, the CDR3 is TGTGCCAGCATACTAGCGGGGGTTAAATCCTACAATGAGCAGTTCTTC. It specifies CASILAGVKSYNEQFF. Full variable domain (outside the CDR3, taken from reference TRBV2 and TRBJ2-1): EPEVTQTPSHQVTQMGQEVILRCVPISNHLYFYWYRQILGQKVEFLVSFYNNEISEKSEIFDDQFSVERPDGSNFTLKIRSTKLEDSAMYFCASILAGVKSYNEQFFGPGTRLTVL.

This clonotype was counted between two and nine times. The J gene is TRBJ1-6, the V gene TRBV10-3; D gene uncertain. V was trimmed by 10 bases and J by 7 bases, leaving 11 bases between them. The CDR3 sequence is 12 residues long. Germline CDR1 reads ENHRY; CDR2 reads SYGVKD. The CDR3 DNA follows: TGTGCCACCCCGGTTTACAATTCACCCCTCCACTTT. Translating it yields CATPVYNSPLHF.

This clonotype was observed once. J is TRBJ2-5 and V is TRBV7-9, with D unclear. The length of the CDR3 is 13 residues. CDR1 is SEHNR and CDR2 is FQNEAQ in the germline V gene (reference sequence). Trimming left V 4 bases short and J 0 bases short, with 6 bases between. CDR3 region: CASSSTNQETQYF. CDR3 coding DNA: TGTGCCAGCAGCTCGACCAACCAAGAGACCCAGTACTTC.

This rearrangement joins TRBV20-1 to TRBJ1-2; no definite D call. CDR1 and CDR2 (germline): DFQATT, SNEGSKA (reference sequence). V dropped 0 bases and J dropped 5 bases, with 4 bases sitting between them. This CDR3 comprises 11 residues. CDR3 in DNA: TGCAGTGCTAGAGATCCGTATGGCTACACCTTC. It yields the protein CSARDPYGYTF.

V gene TRBV2 combines with J gene TRBJ1-2, with 9 bases fitting TRBD1. Unmatched junction bases numbered 4, after V lost 6 bases and J lost 8 bases. Germline V gene data show CDR1 as SNHLY and CDR2 as FYNNEI. The CDR3 spans 12 residues. The CDR3 protein is CASSVDRGGYTF. For the CDR3, the DNA is TGTGCCAGCAGCGTGGACAGGGGCGGCTACACCTTC. Looking up the rest from reference TRBV2 and TRBJ1-2 gives the full variable domain: EPEVTQTPSHQVTQMGQEVILRCVPISNHLYFYWYRQILGQKVEFLVSFYNNEISEKSEIFDDQFSVERPDGSNFTLKIRSTKLEDSAMYFCASSVDRGGYTFGSGTRLTVV.

This clonotype has at least ten counts. The CDR3 loop reads CASSQIRGDPSYEQYF. The DNA for the CDR3 is TGCGCCAGCAGTCAGATCAGGGGAGACCCCTCCTACGAGCAGTACTTC. The chain recombines TRBV4-1 with TRBJ2-7; D may be TRBD1 (6 bases). V shed 6 bases and J shed 0 bases, with 18 bases lying between them. The CDR3 loop spans 16 amino acids. Germline loops: CDR1 MGHRA, CDR2 YSYEKL.

This rearrangement joins TRBV20-1 to TRBJ2-5, with 7 bases identical to TRBD1. The V gene's germline CDR1 is DFQATT and CDR2 SNEGSKA (reference sequence). This CDR3 contains 14 residues. V lost 4 bases to trimming and J lost 1 base; unmatched junction nucleotides: 6. CDR3 DNA: TGCAGTGCTACTGAGGGGACAGCCCAAGAGACCCAGTACTTC. Translated: CSATEGTAQETQYF.

This rearrangement joins TRBV7-9 to TRBJ1-2, with D unresolved. CDR3 length: 15 amino acids. V lost 5 bases and J lost 7, with 20 bases in between. The germline CDR1 and CDR2 sequences are SEHNR and FQNEAQ (reference sequence). The CDR3 sequence: CASSPDGFWVFGYTF. CDR3 bases: TGTGCCAGCAGCCCCGACGGTTTTTGGGTATTTGGCTACACCTTC.

This clonotype has only a few counts. The V gene is TRBV7-9, the J gene TRBJ1-1; D is perhaps TRBD1 (5 bases). This CDR3 has 17 residues. V was pared by 1 base and J by 0 bases, with 15 bases between. The germline V gene has CDR1 SEHNR and CDR2 FQNEAQ (reference sequence). The CDR3 loop reads CASSLELSGRVNTEAFF. CDR3 nucleotides: TGTGCCAGCAGCTTAGAACTGTCAGGGAGGGTGAACACTGAAGCTTTCTTT.

The chain joins TRBV7-9 to TRBJ2-1; possibly TRBD1 for D (6 bases). Deletions cut 1 base from V and 8 bases from J, with 9 bases between. There are 13 residues in the CDR3. CDR1 SEHNR and CDR2 FQNEAQ come from the germline V gene (reference sequence). DNA for the CDR3: TGTGCCAGCAGCTTAGGCACAGGGTATGAGCAGTTCTTC. Protein product: CASSLGTGYEQFF.

There are many counts of this clonotype. The chain is built from TRBV7-9 and TRBJ2-7; D call uncertain. Germline lookup yields CDR1 SEHNR and CDR2 FQNEAQ (reference sequence). This CDR3 has 15 residues. V was cut by 4 bases and J by 5 bases, with 18 bases left in between. The CDR3 coding sequence is TGTGCCAGCAGCTGCACGGTGTTTCATCCGAACGAGCAGTACTTC. As protein: CASSCTVFHPNEQYF.

This clonotype was seen at least ten times. The V gene is TRBV27, the J gene TRBJ2-7, with D hard to call. V was trimmed by 4 bases and J by 0 bases, leaving 10 bases between them. CDR3 length: 14 amino acids. Germline loops: CDR1 MNHEY, CDR2 SMNVEV (reference sequence). The CDR3 DNA is TGTGCCAGCAGTTCCCCGACGGTCTCCTACGAGCAGTACTTC. The encoded protein is CASSSPTVSYEQYF.

This chain links TRBV29-1 with TRBJ2-3; 8 nucleotides agree with TRBD2. The junction had 12 bases not matched to a gene; V was cut back by 4 bases and J by 0 bases. The CDR3 loop spans 17 amino acids. Germline assignment: CDR1 SQVTM and CDR2 ANQGSEA. The CDR3 DNA reads TGCAGCGTTGGGGGGGGACTAGGGAAGACTAGCACAGATACGCAGTATTTT. It yields the protein CSVGGGLGKTSTDTQYF.

In the case of this clonotype: The CDR3 carries no conserved terminal phenylalanine or tryptophan, so it likely arises from a read error. This chain uses TRBV29-1 with TRBJ2-5; D is uncertain. Germline loops: CDR1 SQVTM, CDR2 ANQGSEA. The CDR3 is made up of 12 amino acids. V was pared by 0 bases and J by 5 bases, with 7 bases between. CDR3 loop: CSVEEGGETQYI. CDR3 DNA: TGCAGCGTTGAAGAGGGTGGCGAGACCCAGTACATC.

V gene TRBV15 combines with J gene TRBJ2-5, with a possible D match to TRBD1 (5 bases). The V gene lost 5 bases and the J gene lost 5 bases, with 15 bases spanning the gap. This CDR3 is 14 amino acids long. Germline V gene data show CDR1 as LNHNV and CDR2 as YYDKDF (reference sequence). CDR3 amino acids: CATSSRKGRETQYF. The CDR3, as DNA: TGTGCCACCAGCTCAAGAAAGGGGCGGGAGACCCAGTACTTC.